Below, 28 T cell receptor beta chains from the same sample are listed, as sequenced in a study of blood T cell repertoires in COVID-19. The table came from immunoSEQ multiplex PCR; TCRdb's copy has only in-frame clones and leaves some out. This sample yields over 250,000 clones, of which 85% to 90% are seen a single time; 1.5% belongs to the top ten. The sequencing input was peripheral blood. These receptors came from a woman in her 40s who had recovered from COVID-19.

This clone was observed a few times. The chain employs TRBV4-2 and TRBJ1-6; TRBD1 might be the D (5 bases). This CDR3 has 16 amino acids. Germline V gene lookup returns CDR1 LGHNA and CDR2 YNFKEQ. With 2 bases removed from V and 5 bases from J, the gap between germline ends came to 13 bases. CDR3 protein: CASSQSPRGNNSPLHF. CDR3 nucleotides: TGTGCCAGCAGCCAATCCCCTAGGGGTAATAATTCACCCCTCCACTTT.

The rearrangement uses TRBV6-5 and TRBJ2-6; no definite D call. The germline V gene encodes CDR1 MNHEY and CDR2 SVGAGI. Trimming pared 0 bases from V and 3 bases from J, leaving 3 bases between. CDR3 length: 14 residues. The CDR3 DNA reads as TGTGCCAGCAGTTACTCGAGTGGGGCCAACGTCCTGACTTTC. Protein sequence: CASSYSSGANVLTF.

J is TRBJ2-5 and V is TRBV5-8; possible D gene TRBD2, 5 bases. The V and J ends lost 0 bases and 5 bases respectively, with 20 bases between them. This CDR3 spans 17 amino acids. The germline V gene has CDR1 SGHTS and CDR2 YDEGEE. In DNA form, the CDR3 reads TGTGCCAGCAGCTTGGTTCCCCCCACGGGCTGGAGGGAGACCCAGTACTTC. Translation gives CASSLVPPTGWRETQYF.

J is TRBJ2-7 and V is TRBV7-2; D ambiguous. CDR3 length equals 13 residues. Germline CDR1 SGHTA, CDR2 FQGNSA. Between the trimmed V and J ends, which lost 3 bases and 3 bases, there was a span of 9 bases. The CDR3 is CASSFSPGYEQYF. The DNA of the CDR3 is TGTGCCAGCAGCTTCTCCCCGGGCTACGAGCAGTACTTC.

The gene calls are TRBV10-3 and TRBJ1-1; D ambiguous. Germline loops: CDR1 ENHRY, CDR2 SYGVKD. This CDR3 is built from 12 residues. The V end lost 10 bases, the J end lost 0 bases, and 9 bases lay between the germline ends. The CDR3 sequence is CATRGLNTEAFF. CDR3 coding DNA: TGTGCCACCCGCGGCCTGAACACTGAAGCTTTCTTT.

Here the CDR3 DNA reads TGTGCCAGCAAGCGGACAGGGGCTAACTATGGCTACACCTTC. Translation gives CASKRTGANYGYTF. The chain uses TRBV7-9 and TRBJ1-2, with TRBD1 matching over 9 bases. CDR1 and CDR2 (germline): SEHNR, FQNEAQ (reference sequence). The CDR3 consists of 14 residues. V lost 7 bases and J lost 0; bases outside the gene matches: 3.

This clone came up once. V gene TRBV7-2 combines with J gene TRBJ2-2; TRBD2 aligns across 7 bases. The CDR3 has 16 amino acids. After removal of 1 base from V and 0 bases from J, the junction contained 2 bases not matched to a gene. Germline assignment: CDR1 SGHTA and CDR2 FQGNSA. CDR3 region: CASSLDSGANTGELFF. As DNA, the CDR3 is TGTGCCAGCAGCTTAGACAGCGGGGCGAACACCGGGGAGCTGTTTTTT.

The genes are TRBV4-3 and TRBJ2-5; D unclear. Deletions cut 5 bases from V and 2 bases from J, with 15 bases between. The germline V gene encodes CDR1 LGHNA and CDR2 YSLEER. This CDR3 has 15 residues. The DNA for the CDR3 is TGCGCCAGCAGCTTACACCAAACGAGGCAAGAGACCCAGTACTTC. It yields the protein CASSLHQTRQETQYF.

Written as DNA, the CDR3 is TGTGCCATCAGCAAACCCGGGACAGGGGGCCGGAATGAGCAGTTCTTC. It encodes CAISKPGTGGRNEQFF. The chain joins TRBV10-3 to TRBJ2-1, with TRBD1 matching 12 bases. The V and J ends lost 6 bases and 7 bases, in that order; junction bases with no gene match: 10. CDR1 is ENHRY, CDR2 SYGVKD, per germline. The CDR3 is 16 amino acids.

The J gene is TRBJ1-6, the V gene TRBV18; TRBD1 agrees at 8 bases. In germline, CDR1 is KGHSH, CDR2 LQKENI. The CDR3 covers 16 residues. Losses at the gene ends were 3 bases for V and 8 bases for J; bases not matched to a gene: 9. CDR3 region: CASSPADRGTDSPLHF. Written as DNA, the CDR3 is TGTGCCAGCTCACCGGCCGACAGGGGAACGGATTCACCCCTCCACTTT.

The chain joins TRBV4-1 to TRBJ1-2; D unresolved. The ends were cut back, 0 bases at V and 7 bases at J, with 12 bases in the middle. The CDR3 totals 14 residues. Germline lookup yields CDR1 MGHRA and CDR2 YSYEKL. The CDR3 bases are TGCGCCAGCAGCCAAGACATGTCGTCGGGTGGCTACACCTTC. Protein product: CASSQDMSSGGYTF.

V usage is TRBV2 and J usage is TRBJ1-2, with 9 bases matching TRBD1. CDR1 SNHLY and CDR2 FYNNEI come from the germline V gene. This CDR3 is built from 13 residues. With 5 bases clipped from V and 6 bases from J, the junction kept 4 bases outside the gene matches. The DNA of the CDR3 is TGTGCCAGCAGTCGACGACAGGGGGATGGCTACACCTTC. This translates into CASSRRQGDGYTF.

The V gene is TRBV7-3, the J gene TRBJ1-1; 8 nucleotides align to TRBD1. In germline, CDR1 is SGHTA, CDR2 FQGTGA. The CDR3 has 14 residues. V dropped 5 bases and J dropped 0; count of bases not matched to a gene: 2. The CDR3 DNA follows: TGTGCCAGCAGCCTACAGGGGGTGAACACTGAAGCTTTCTTT. Residues: CASSLQGVNTEAFF.

A single count supports this clone. This chain connects TRBV4-3 to TRBJ1-4; D is unresolved. The CDR3 covers 15 residues. Trimming cost V 1 base and J 3 bases, with 9 bases left between them. Germline assignment: CDR1 LGHNA and CDR2 YSLEER. CDR3 nucleotide sequence: TGCGCCAGCAGCCAAGGCGGTGGCGCTAATGAAAAACTGTTTTTT. Its translation: CASSQGGGANEKLFF.

This clone was recorded once. V gene TRBV18 combines with J gene TRBJ1-2; 7 nucleotides match TRBD1. V shed 5 bases and J 14 bases; nucleotides not matched to a gene: 8. The germline V gene has CDR1 KGHSH and CDR2 LQKENI. This CDR3 has 11 residues. The CDR3 sequence is CASSSGGPGTF. The CDR3 bases are TGTGCCAGCTCATCAGGGGGGCCGGGGACCTTC.

The CDR3 spells CASSLGGTGGVGYF. DNA for the CDR3: TGTGCCAGCAGTTTAGGGGGGACAGGGGGAGTTGGGTACTTC. The genes are TRBV28 and TRBJ2-7, with 11 bases lining up with TRBD1. Per germline, CDR1 MDHEN and CDR2 SYDVKM. V lost 2 bases to trimming and J lost 12 bases; unmatched junction nucleotides: 9. This CDR3 has 14 amino acids.

The chain employs TRBV6-5 and TRBJ2-7; no clear D. The germline V gene has CDR1 MNHEY and CDR2 SVGAGI. Trimming removed 4 bases from V and 1 base from J, with 8 bases in between. The length of the CDR3 is 13 residues. The chain's CDR3 is CASSLSESYEQYF. The CDR3 nucleotides read TGTGCCAGCAGTTTATCGGAGTCCTACGAGCAGTACTTC.

This clone showed up just once. This sequence joins TRBV19 and TRBJ1-1; the D is unclear. The germline CDR1 and CDR2 sequences are LNHDA and SQIVND (reference sequence). Trimming pared 6 bases from V and 1 base from J, leaving 18 bases between. The CDR3 length is 16 residues. The CDR3: CASSPTDEDRNTEAFF. The CDR3 DNA reads TGTGCCAGTAGCCCGACGGATGAGGATAGGAACACTGAAGCTTTCTTT.

The rearrangement links TRBV18 to TRBJ1-5; 8 bases agree with TRBD1. Germline CDR1 is KGHSH and CDR2 is LQKENI. V was pared by 1 base and J by 3 bases, with 8 bases of the junction left unmatched. The CDR3 is 17 residues long. In nucleotides, the CDR3 is TGTGCCAGCTCACCACTCATGGACAGGGATGACAATCAGCCCCAGCATTTT. Its protein product is CASSPLMDRDDNQPQHF.

Points on this clone: This CDR3 is also generated by other DNA sequences in the sample. The chain recombines TRBV9 with TRBJ1-2; D is unclear. V shed 0 bases and J shed 3 bases, with 9 bases lying between them. The CDR3 covers 14 residues. Germline assignment: CDR1 SGDLS and CDR2 YYNGEE. DNA of the CDR3: TGTGCCAGCAGCGTAGGGGGAGGAGACTATGGCTACACCTTC. It codes for CASSVGGGDYGYTF.

This chain uses TRBV6-5 with TRBJ2-2; D call uncertain. This CDR3 is built from 16 residues. Germline lookup yields CDR1 MNHEY and CDR2 SVGAGI. V gave up 0 bases and J gave up 0 bases, with 8 bases separating them. CDR3: CASSYSALTNTGELFF. The CDR3 DNA reads as TGTGCCAGCAGTTACTCCGCGCTTACGAACACCGGGGAGCTGTTTTTT.

This clone was seen a single time. One junction end does not reproduce the germline sequence, and a read error may be involved. The chain joins TRBV2 to TRBJ2-7; the match to TRBD2 covers 10 bases. The V gene's germline CDR1 is SNHLY and CDR2 FYNNEI. The CDR3 loop spans 14 amino acids. The CDR3 reads CASSESPSGGPSSF. The CDR3 DNA follows: TGTGCCAGCAGTGAATCCCCTAGCGGGGGCCCAAGCTCCTTC.

This chain uses TRBV19 with TRBJ2-1; D possibly corresponds to TRBD1 (5 bases). V shed 1 base and J shed 3 bases, with 10 bases lying between them. The germline V gene has CDR1 LNHDA and CDR2 SQIVND (reference sequence). The length of the CDR3 is 15 residues. The CDR3 bases are TGTGCCAGTAGTATAGGTGCAGGGTTCTACAATGAGCAGTTCTTC. This gives the protein CASSIGAGFYNEQFF.

V usage is TRBV5-6 and J usage is TRBJ2-5, with 7 positions matching TRBD2. The germline CDR1 and CDR2 sequences are SGHDT and YYEEEE. The CDR3 spans 14 residues. The junction had 5 bases not matched to a gene; V was cut back by 1 base and J by 5 bases. CDR3 nucleotide sequence: TGTGCCAGCAGCTTGTCGCTAGCGGTCGAGACCCAGTACTTC. It yields the protein CASSLSLAVETQYF. Full variable domain (missing parts from reference TRBV5-6 and TRBJ2-5): DAGVTQSPTHLIKTRGQQVTLRCSPKSGHDTVSWYQQALGQGPQFIFQYYEEEERQRGNFPDRFSGHQFPNYSSELNVNALLLGDSALYLCASSLSLAVETQYFGPGTRLLVL.

This chain connects TRBV10-3 to TRBJ1-6; D possibly corresponds to TRBD1 (6 bases). The CDR3 has 13 amino acids. In germline, CDR1 is ENHRY, CDR2 SYGVKD. The V end lost 10 bases, the J end lost 2 bases, and 9 bases lay between the germline ends. The CDR3 protein is CATTGAYNSPLHF. The CDR3 DNA reads as TGTGCCACGACAGGAGCCTATAATTCACCCCTCCACTTT.

The chain couples TRBV7-9 to TRBJ1-2; no firm D call. Per germline, CDR1 SEHNR and CDR2 FQNEAQ (reference sequence). V lost 8 bases, J lost 1 base, and 8 bases lay in between. CDR3 length: 12 residues. CDR3 coding DNA: TGTGCCAGCGCTGAGGGTAACTATGGCTACACCTTC. This gives the protein CASAEGNYGYTF.

CDR3: CASSLLMETQYF. The CDR3 DNA is TGCGCCAGCAGCTTGTTAATGGAGACCCAGTACTTC. The rearrangement links TRBV5-1 to TRBJ2-5; D not resolved. Germline CDR1 and CDR2: SGHRS and YFSETQ. The CDR3 is 12 amino acids. Trimming removed 1 base from V and 5 bases from J, with 6 bases in between.

V gene TRBV18 combines with J gene TRBJ2-1; TRBD1 agrees at 9 bases. The CDR3 spans 16 residues. Germline V CDR1 and CDR2: KGHSH, LQKENI. The junction had 11 bases not matched to a gene; V was cut back by 4 bases and J by 7 bases. The CDR3 protein is CASSHRQGVGVNEQFF. CDR3 DNA: TGTGCCAGCTCACATCGACAGGGGGTCGGTGTAAATGAGCAGTTCTTC.